These T cell receptor beta chains were read from a single sample in a study of T cell changes during pregnancy in multiple sclerosis. The table came from immunoSEQ multiplex PCR; TCRdb's copy has only in-frame clones and leaves some out. The repertoire holds around 100,000 clones, with about 90% as singletons. The sequencing here drew on peripheral blood, taken in the third trimester of pregnancy. Receptors originate from a female donor with multiple sclerosis, enrolled in a pregnancy study. The CDR3 runs from the conserved cysteine through the conserved F or W. The D gene is left open where the match is weak. Clone sizes are given selectively: once, few, many, or a class where the clone is expanded.

TRBJ2-5	few	-	TRBV7-9	CASSSGLPQETQYF	TGTGCCAGCAGCTCGGGACTTCCACAAGAGACCCAGTACTTC
TRBJ2-4	-	TRBD1	TRBV6-1	CAAYGTVGNIQYF	TGTGCCGCTTACGGGACAGTCGGAAACATTCAGTACTTC
TRBJ2-2	-	-	TRBV11-2	CASSTRGTGELFF	TGTGCCAGCTCAACTAGGGGGACCGGGGAGCTGTTTTTT
TRBJ2-1	few	-	TRBV5-4	CASSLRGKGDDEQFF	TGTGCCAGCAGCTTGAGAGGGAAGGGGGATGATGAGCAGTTCTTC
TRBJ2-1	-	-	TRBV28	CASSWRPGQLGDEQFF	TGTGCCAGCAGTTGGCGGCCGGGACAACTTGGGGATGAGCAGTTCTTC
TRBJ2-1	-	-	TRBV7-2	CASSLAGGRINEQFF	TGTGCCAGCAGCTTAGCGGGGGGGCGGATCAATGAGCAGTTCTTC
TRBJ2-7	once	-	TRBV9	CASSVNEGLGLTEQYF	TGTGCCAGCAGCGTAAACGAGGGACTCGGACTGACTGAGCAGTACTTC
TRBJ2-7	once	TRBD1	TRBV27	CASSLRDRDYEQYF	TGTGCCAGCAGTCTCCGGGACAGGGACTACGAGCAGTACTTC
TRBJ2-1	-	-	TRBV10-2	CASSEGRYNEQFF	TGCGCCAGCAGTGAAGGGAGATACAATGAGCAGTTCTTC
TRBJ1-2	-	TRBD1	TRBV5-8	CASRRTGGLHGYTF	TGTGCCAGCAGGAGGACAGGGGGCTTACATGGCTACACCTTC
TRBJ2-7	once	TRBD1	TRBV19	CASSAGTGSEQYF	TGTGCCAGTAGTGCCGGGACAGGGTCCGAGCAGTACTTC
TRBJ1-5	few	-	TRBV28	CASIEGGGLQPQHF	TGTGCCAGCATAGAGGGCGGGGGGCTTCAGCCCCAGCATTTT
TRBJ1-1	-	TRBD1	TRBV5-4	CASSLGTGVAFF	TGTGCCAGCAGCTTAGGGACAGGGGTGGCTTTCTTT
TRBJ2-1	-	-	TRBV7-8	CASSSSRLARDNEQFF	TGTGCCAGCAGCTCCTCCCGACTTGCCCGAGACAATGAGCAGTTCTTC
TRBJ1-5	-	TRBD1	TRBV9	CASSGGTGVNQPQHF	TGTGCCAGCAGTGGCGGGACAGGGGTTAATCAGCCCCAGCATTTT
TRBJ1-1	-	-	TRBV30	CAWMNGVWNTEAFF	TGTGCCTGGATGAACGGGGTTTGGAACACTGAAGCTTTCTTT
TRBJ2-7	-	-	TRBV6-1	CATLAGAPLSYEQYF	TGTGCCACCCTTGCGGGCGCGCCCCTCTCCTACGAGCAGTACTTC
TRBJ1-5	-	-	TRBV5-5	CASSSDWNQPQHF	TGTGCCAGCAGCTCGGACTGGAATCAGCCCCAGCATTTT
TRBJ1-1	-	TRBD1	TRBV5-1	CASNGLTGGNTEAFF	TGCGCCAGCAATGGTCTGACAGGGGGGAACACTGAAGCTTTCTTT
TRBJ1-1	-	TRBD1	TRBV25-1	CASSFQTGSDTEAFF	TGTGCCAGCAGTTTTCAGACAGGGTCAGACACTGAAGCTTTCTTT
TRBJ2-2	-	-	TRBV6-1	CASSGLAMNTGELFF	TGTGCCAGCAGTGGGCTAGCGATGAACACCGGGGAGCTGTTTTTT
TRBJ2-3	-	-	TRBV7-3	CASSPGTDTQYF	TGTGCCAGCAGCCCAGGCACAGATACGCAGTATTTT
TRBJ1-5	few	TRBD1	TRBV2	CASSDLRDRAQPQHF	TGTGCCAGCAGTGACCTCCGGGACAGGGCACAGCCCCAGCATTTT
TRBJ2-7	-	-	TRBV25-1	CASSERVVRGRYEQYF	TGTGCCAGCAGTGAACGGGTGGTCAGGGGTAGATACGAGCAGTACTTC
TRBJ2-3	-	-	TRBV27	CASSFIGGPQYF	TGTGCCAGCAGTTTCATCGGAGGTCCGCAGTATTTT
TRBJ2-3	-	-	TRBV9	CASSSLGDTQYF	TGTGCCAGCAGCTCCCTCGGAGATACGCAGTATTTT
TRBJ2-5	-	-	TRBV18	CASSPTATRETQYF	TGTGCCAGCTCACCTACTGCCACTAGAGAGACCCAGTACTTC
TRBJ2-3	-	-	TRBV27	CASSRQDHGWTQYF	TGTGCCAGCAGTCGACAGGACCATGGGTGGACGCAGTATTTT
TRBJ2-7	-	TRBD1	TRBV5-6	CASSPIPGTGLYEQYF	TGTGCCAGCAGCCCAATCCCCGGGACAGGGCTCTACGAGCAGTACTTC
TRBJ2-1	-	-	TRBV7-7	CASSFGRGSEQFF	TGTGCCAGCAGCTTTGGACGAGGGTCCGAGCAGTTCTTC
TRBJ1-1	once	-	TRBV9	CASSKWGAEAFF	TGTGCCAGCAGCAAATGGGGGGCTGAAGCTTTCTTT
TRBJ1-1	-	-	TRBV9	CASSNIVSPAEAFF	TGTGCCAGCAGCAATATCGTCAGTCCCGCTGAAGCTTTCTTT
TRBJ2-6	-	-	TRBV19	CASSMKQFSSGANVLTF	TGTGCCAGTAGTATGAAACAGTTCAGCTCTGGGGCCAACGTCCTGACTTTC
TRBJ2-7	few	TRBD2	TRBV7-6	CASSLGLAGNPEQYF	TGTGCCAGCAGCTTAGGGCTAGCGGGAAACCCCGAGCAGTACTTC
TRBJ2-7	-	-	TRBV9	CASSVDPDRGFNPSYEQYF	TGTGCCAGCAGCGTAGATCCCGACAGAGGCTTTAATCCCTCCTACGAGCAGTACTTC
TRBJ2-7	-	TRBD1	TRBV11-2	CASRQQGNSYEQYF	TGTGCCAGCAGGCAACAGGGGAATTCCTACGAGCAGTACTTC
TRBJ2-1	-	-	TRBV2	CASSGVGGEQFF	TGTGCCAGCAGTGGGGTCGGAGGTGAGCAGTTCTTC
TRBJ1-2	-	-	TRBV9	CASSVATSTWGYTF	TGTGCCAGCAGCGTAGCTACGAGTACCTGGGGCTACACCTTC
TRBJ1-5	-	TRBD1	TRBV5-1	CASSLTGTGNQPQHF	TGCGCCAGCAGCTTGACAGGGACAGGGAACCAGCCCCAGCATTTT
TRBJ1-5	-	-	TRBV19	CASQLTGLDQPQHF	TGTGCCAGCCAGCTAACAGGGTTGGATCAGCCCCAGCATTTT
TRBJ2-1	-	TRBD2	TRBV6-5	CASSYSAGGRNEQFF	TGTGCCAGCAGTTACTCTGCGGGGGGGAGGAATGAGCAGTTCTTC
TRBJ2-2	-	-	TRBV30	CAWSPTNTGELFF	TGTGCCTGGAGTCCCACGAACACCGGGGAGCTGTTTTTT
TRBJ1-2	-	-	TRBV18	CASSPDSSNYGYTF	TGTGCCAGCTCACCCGACAGTTCTAACTATGGCTACACCTTC
TRBJ2-1	-	-	TRBV2	CASSEERGEQFF	TGTGCCAGCAGTGAAGAGAGGGGGGAGCAGTTCTTC
TRBJ1-1	once	-	TRBV19	CASSIDGGDTEAFF	TGTGCCAGTAGTATAGACGGGGGTGACACTGAAGCTTTCTTT
TRBJ2-7	-	TRBD2	TRBV5-1	CASSTGLAASYEQYF	TGCGCCAGCAGCACGGGACTAGCTGCGTCCTACGAGCAGTACTTC
TRBJ1-4	-	-	TRBV5-4	CASSRDNDAEKLFF	TGTGCCAGCAGCCGGGACAACGATGCTGAAAAACTGTTTTTT
TRBJ1-1	-	TRBD1	TRBV28	CASSPGRQGDTEAFF	TGTGCCAGCAGTCCCGGTCGGCAGGGGGACACTGAAGCTTTCTTT
TRBJ1-4	-	TRBD1	TRBV9	CASSTGGTNEKLFF	TGTGCCAGCAGTACAGGGGGCACGAATGAAAAACTGTTTTTT
TRBJ2-7	-	-	TRBV27	CASSRGMLPYEQYF	TGTGCCAGCAGTAGGGGGATGCTCCCCTACGAGCAGTACTTC
TRBJ1-3	-	-	TRBV9	CASSESDRQWAQTSGNTIYF	TGTGCCAGCAGCGAGTCCGACAGACAATGGGCACAAACCTCTGGAAACACCATATATTTT
TRBJ2-7	-	TRBD1	TRBV19	CASSDPGQGNSYEQYF	TGTGCCAGTAGCGATCCGGGACAGGGCAACTCCTACGAGCAGTACTTC
TRBJ2-7	-	-	TRBV5-1	CASSLAGAASEQYF	TGCGCCAGCAGCTTGGCAGGGGCCGCATCCGAGCAGTACTTC
TRBJ1-1	-	-	TRBV2	CASSEDRWTEAFF	TGTGCCAGCAGTGAAGACAGGTGGACTGAAGCTTTCTTT
TRBJ2-1	-	-	TRBV27	CASSIRTISTYNEQFF	TGTGCCAGCAGTATCCGGACAATTAGCACCTACAATGAGCAGTTCTTC
TRBJ2-1	-	TRBD2	TRBV5-1	CASTPGLRGGSYNEQFF	TGCGCCAGCACCCCGGGTCTGCGGGGGGGGTCCTACAATGAGCAGTTCTTC
TRBJ2-2	-	-	TRBV2	CASRAVDSNTGELFF	TGTGCCAGCAGGGCGGTGGACTCGAACACCGGGGAGCTGTTTTTT
TRBJ1-6	-	TRBD1	TRBV18	CASSPGTGKNSPLHF	TGTGCCAGCTCACCAGGGACAGGGAAAAATTCACCCCTCCACTTT